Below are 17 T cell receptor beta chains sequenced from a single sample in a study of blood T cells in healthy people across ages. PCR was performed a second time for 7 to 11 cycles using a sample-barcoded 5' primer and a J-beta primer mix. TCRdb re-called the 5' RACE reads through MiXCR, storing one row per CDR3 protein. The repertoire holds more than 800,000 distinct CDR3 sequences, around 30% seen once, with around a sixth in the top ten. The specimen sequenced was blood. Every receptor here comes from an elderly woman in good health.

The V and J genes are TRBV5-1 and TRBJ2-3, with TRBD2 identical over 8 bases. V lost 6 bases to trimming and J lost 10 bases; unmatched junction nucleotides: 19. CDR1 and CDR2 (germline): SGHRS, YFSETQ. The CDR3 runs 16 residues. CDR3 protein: CASTIGAAGAKRAQYF. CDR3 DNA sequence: TGCGCCAGCACAATTGGGGCAGCGGGGGCCAAGAGGGCGCAGTATTTT.

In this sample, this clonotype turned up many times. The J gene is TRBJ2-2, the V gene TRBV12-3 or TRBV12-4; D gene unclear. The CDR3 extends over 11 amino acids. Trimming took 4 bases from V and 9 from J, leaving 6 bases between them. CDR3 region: CASSSVRELFF. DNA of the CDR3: TGTGCCAGCAGTTCGGTCCGGGAGCTGTTTTTT.

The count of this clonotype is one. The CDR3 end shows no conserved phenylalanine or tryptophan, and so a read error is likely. CDR3 in amino acids: CASSQTGRTEAFY. The DNA for the CDR3 is TGCGCCAGCAGCCAGACAGGGAGGACTGAAGCTTTCTAT. The chain couples TRBV5-1 to TRBJ1-1, with 7 bases lining up with TRBD1. The CDR3 covers 13 residues. Trimming took 4 bases from V and 5 from J; bases not matched to a gene: 5. The germline V gene encodes CDR1 SGHRS and CDR2 YFSETQ.

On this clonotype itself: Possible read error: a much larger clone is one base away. CDR3 nucleotides: TGCAGGGCTAGAGATGATCCCCAGACCCAGTACTTC. It specifies CRARDDPQTQYF. The chain recombines TRBV20-1 with TRBJ2-5; no reliable D call. Germline loops: CDR1 DFQATT, CDR2 SNEGSKA (reference sequence). CDR3 length equals 12 residues.

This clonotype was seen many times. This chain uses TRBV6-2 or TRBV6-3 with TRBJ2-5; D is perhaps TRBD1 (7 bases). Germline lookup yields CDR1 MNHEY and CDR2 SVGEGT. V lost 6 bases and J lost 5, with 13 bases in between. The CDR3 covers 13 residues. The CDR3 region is CASRKQGRETQYF. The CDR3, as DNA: TGTGCCAGCAGAAAACAGGGGAGGGAGACCCAGTACTTC.

The DNA for the CDR3 is TGTGCCAGCCGGATCACTAGCACAGATACGCAGTATTTT. Amino acids: CASRITSTDTQYF. The genes are TRBV7-8 and TRBJ2-3; D is ambiguous. CDR3 size: 13 residues. Trimming shortened V by 8 bases and J by 0 bases, and 9 bases separated the two germline ends. Looked up from germline, CDR1 is SGHVS and CDR2 is FQNEAQ.

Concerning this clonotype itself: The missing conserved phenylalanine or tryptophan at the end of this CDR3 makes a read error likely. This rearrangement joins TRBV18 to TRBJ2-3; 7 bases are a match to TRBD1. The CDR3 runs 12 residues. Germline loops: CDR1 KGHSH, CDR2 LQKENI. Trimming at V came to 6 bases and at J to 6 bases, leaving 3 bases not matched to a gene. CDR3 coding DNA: TGTGCCAGCTCCAGACAGGGTGATACGCAGTATGTT. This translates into CASSRQGDTQYV.

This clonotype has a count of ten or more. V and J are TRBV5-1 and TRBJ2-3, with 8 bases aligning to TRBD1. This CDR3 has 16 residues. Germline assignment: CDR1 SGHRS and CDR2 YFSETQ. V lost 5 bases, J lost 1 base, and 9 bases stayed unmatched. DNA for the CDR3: TGCGCCAGCAGACCCCAACCGGGACAGGGCACAGATACGCAGTATTTT. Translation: CASRPQPGQGTDTQYF.

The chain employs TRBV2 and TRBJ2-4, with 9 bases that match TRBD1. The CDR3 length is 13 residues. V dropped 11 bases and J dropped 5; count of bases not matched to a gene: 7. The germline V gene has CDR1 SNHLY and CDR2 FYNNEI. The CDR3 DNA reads TGTGCCGGCACGAGGGACAGGGAAAACATTCAGTACTTC. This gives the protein CAGTRDRENIQYF. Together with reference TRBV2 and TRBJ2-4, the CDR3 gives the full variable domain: EPEVTQTPSHQVTQMGQEVILRCVPISNHLYFYWYRQILGQKVEFLVSFYNNEISEKSEIFDDQFSVERPDGSNFTLKIRSTKLEDSAMYFCAGTRDRENIQYFGAGTRLSVL.

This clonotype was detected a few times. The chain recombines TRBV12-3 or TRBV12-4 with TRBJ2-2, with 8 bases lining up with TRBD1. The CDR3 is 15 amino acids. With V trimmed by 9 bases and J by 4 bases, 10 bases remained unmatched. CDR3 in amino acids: CASWTGQGSTGELFF. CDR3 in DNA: TGTGCCAGTTGGACCGGACAGGGATCCACCGGGGAGCTGTTTTTT.

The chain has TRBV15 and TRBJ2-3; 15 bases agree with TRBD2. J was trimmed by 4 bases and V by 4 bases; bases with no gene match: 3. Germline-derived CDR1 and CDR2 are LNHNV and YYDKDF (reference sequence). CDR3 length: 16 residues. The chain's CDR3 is CATSKGLAGGSDTQYF. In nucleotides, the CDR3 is TGTGCCACCAGCAAGGGACTAGCGGGAGGCTCAGATACGCAGTATTTT.

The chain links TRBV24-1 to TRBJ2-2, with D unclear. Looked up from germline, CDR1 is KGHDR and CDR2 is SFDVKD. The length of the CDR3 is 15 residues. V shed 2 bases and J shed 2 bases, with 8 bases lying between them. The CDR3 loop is CATSDSRVNTGELFF. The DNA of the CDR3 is TGTGCCACCAGTGATTCCAGAGTTAACACCGGGGAGCTGTTTTTT.

The CDR3 nucleotides are TGCAGTGCTAGGGGGGATAGGGGTGCAGGGTCGTTTTTT. Translation gives CSARGDRGAGSFF. V usage is TRBV20-1 and J usage is TRBJ1-4, with TRBD1 as a possible D gene (5 bases). Germline loops: CDR1 DFQATT, CDR2 SNEGSKA (reference sequence). Trimming removed 3 bases from V and 16 bases from J, with 21 bases in between. CDR3 length equals 13 residues.

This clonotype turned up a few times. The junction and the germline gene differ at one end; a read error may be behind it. In DNA, the CDR3 is TGTGACATCAGTGGGGAACGGAAGGGCTACACCTTC. It specifies CDISGERKGYTF. The chain uses TRBV10-3 and TRBJ1-2, with D hard to call. Germline V gene sequence: CDR1 ENHRY, CDR2 SYGVKD. There are 12 residues in the CDR3.

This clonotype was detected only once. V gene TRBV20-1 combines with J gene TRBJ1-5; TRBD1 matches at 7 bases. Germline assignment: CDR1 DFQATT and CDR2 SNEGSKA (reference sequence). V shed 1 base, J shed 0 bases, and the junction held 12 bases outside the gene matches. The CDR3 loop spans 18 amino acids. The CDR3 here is CSARAPGQPVYSNQPQHF. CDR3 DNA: TGCAGTGCTAGAGCCCCGGGACAGCCCGTTTATAGCAATCAGCCCCAGCATTTT.

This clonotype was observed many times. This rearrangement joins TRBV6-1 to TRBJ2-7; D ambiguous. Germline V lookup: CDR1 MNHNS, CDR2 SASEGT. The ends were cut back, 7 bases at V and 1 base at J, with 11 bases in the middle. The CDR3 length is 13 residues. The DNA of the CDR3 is TGTGCCAGCATACAATCGGTTTCCTACGAGCAGTACTTC. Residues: CASIQSVSYEQYF.

The CDR3 sequence is CASSGSLGPLHF. The CDR3 region has the DNA TGTGCCAGCAGTGGGAGCCTTGGGCCCCTCCACTTT. This rearrangement joins TRBV12-3 or TRBV12-4 to TRBJ1-6; D uncertain. Between the trimmed V and J ends, which lost 5 bases and 13 bases, there was a span of 12 bases. The CDR3 is 12 amino acids.